Listed below are T cell receptor beta chains from one sample, sequenced in a study of early T cells in non-severe SARS-CoV-2 infection. Using its own MiXCR run on the 5' RACE reads, TCRdb lists one record per CDR3 protein. The table lists tens of thousands of distinct CDR3 sequences, about 9.5% of them singletons. Source: whole blood, taken at baseline. The source of these receptors is an adult who was a healthcare worker with PCR-confirmed SARS-CoV-2 infection or an uninfected control (not recorded which). Each CDR3 is given with its conserved first and last residue. D genes are given only for firm matches. The size entry is marked missing in some rows and otherwise reads once, few, many or a size class.

TRBJ2-3 . TRBV6-5 once CASSYSEGGPRDTQYF TGTGCCAGCAGTTACTCGGAGGGGGGGCCAAGAGATACGCAGTATTTT
TRBJ2-7 . TRBV11-3 . CASSLAGHSNVEQYF TGTGCCAGCAGCTTGGCCGGACACAGCAATGTGGAGCAGTACTTC
TRBJ2-2 TRBD1 TRBV9 . CASSTQGQGANGELFF TGTGCCAGCAGCACCCAAGGACAGGGGGCAAACGGGGAGCTGTTTTTT
TRBJ1-1 . TRBV11-2 . CASSLRGAGPRTEAFF TGTGCCAGCAGCTTAAGGGGGGCGGGTCCTAGGACTGAAGCTTTCTTT
TRBJ1-1 . TRBV20-1 few CSAKEFAIMNTEAFF TGCAGTGCTAAAGAATTCGCCATCATGAACACTGAAGCTTTCTTT
TRBJ1-2 . TRBV12-3/TRBV12-4 many CASSPHRASRNPNNYGYTF TGTGCCAGCAGTCCCCATAGGGCCAGCCGAAATCCTAATAACTATGGCTACACCTTC
TRBJ1-1 . TRBV29-1 . CSTTTGNTEAFF TGCAGCACCACGACAGGGAACACTGAAGCTTTCTTT
TRBJ2-2 . TRBV10-3 . CAPSRRSDTGELFF TGTGCCCCCTCGCGGAGGTCAGACACCGGGGAGCTGTTTTTT
TRBJ1-4 . TRBV6-6 few CASEGNNEKLFF TGTGCCAGCGAGGGAAATAATGAAAAACTGTTTTTT
TRBJ2-2 TRBD1 TRBV7-6 few CASSPSTGPDTGELFF TGTGCCAGCAGCCCCTCGACAGGGCCCGACACCGGGGAGCTGTTTTTT
TRBJ2-7 . TRBV6-6 few CASRDSYEQYF TGTGCCAGCAGGGACAGTTACGAGCAGTACTTC
TRBJ2-3 . TRBV29-1 . CSFVWGAIGTDTQYF TGCAGCTTCGTGTGGGGAGCGATAGGAACAGATACGCAGTATTTT
TRBJ2-7 TRBD2 TRBV3-1 few CASSQEAGGQYF TGTGCCAGCAGCCAAGAAGCGGGGGGGCAGTACTTC
TRBJ1-1 . TRBV7-9 few CASSLAPGAFF TGTGCCAGCAGCTTAGCGCCGGGGGCTTTCTTT
TRBJ1-3 . TRBV20-1 . CSALGALPLSENTIYF TGCAGTGCTTTAGGGGCCTTACCGCTCTCTGAAAACACCATATATTTT
TRBJ1-4 . TRBV29-1 many CSGSVNEKLFF TGCAGCGGAAGTGTTAATGAAAAACTGTTTTTT